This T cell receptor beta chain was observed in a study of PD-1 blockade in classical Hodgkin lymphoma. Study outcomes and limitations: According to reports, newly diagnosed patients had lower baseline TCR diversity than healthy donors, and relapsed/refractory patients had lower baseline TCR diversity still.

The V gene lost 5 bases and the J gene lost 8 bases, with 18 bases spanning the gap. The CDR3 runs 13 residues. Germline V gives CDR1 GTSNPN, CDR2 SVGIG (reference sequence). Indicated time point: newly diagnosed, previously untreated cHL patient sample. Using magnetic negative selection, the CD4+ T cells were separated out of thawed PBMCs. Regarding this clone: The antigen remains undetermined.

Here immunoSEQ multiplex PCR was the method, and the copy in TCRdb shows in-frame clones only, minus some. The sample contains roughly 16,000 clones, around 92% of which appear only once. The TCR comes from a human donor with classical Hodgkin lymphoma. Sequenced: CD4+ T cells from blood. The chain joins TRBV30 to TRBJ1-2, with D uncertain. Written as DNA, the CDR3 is TGTGCCTGGTCTGTAGGTGAACAGATGGGCTACACCTTC. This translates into CAWSVGEQMGYTF.